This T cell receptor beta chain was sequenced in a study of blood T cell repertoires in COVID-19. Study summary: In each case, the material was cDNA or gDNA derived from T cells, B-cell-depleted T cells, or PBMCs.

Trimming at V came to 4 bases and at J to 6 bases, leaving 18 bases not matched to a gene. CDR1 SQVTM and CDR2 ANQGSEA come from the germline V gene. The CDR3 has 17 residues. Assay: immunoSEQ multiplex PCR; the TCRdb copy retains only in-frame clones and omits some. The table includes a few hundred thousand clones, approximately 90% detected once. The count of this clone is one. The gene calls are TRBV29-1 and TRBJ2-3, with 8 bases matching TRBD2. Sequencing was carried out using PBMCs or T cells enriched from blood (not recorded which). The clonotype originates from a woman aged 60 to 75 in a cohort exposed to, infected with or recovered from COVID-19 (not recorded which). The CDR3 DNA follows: TGCAGCGTTGCCCACCTACTAGCGGCAGGGCCCCGGGATACGCAGTATTTT. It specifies CSVAHLLAAGPRDTQYF.